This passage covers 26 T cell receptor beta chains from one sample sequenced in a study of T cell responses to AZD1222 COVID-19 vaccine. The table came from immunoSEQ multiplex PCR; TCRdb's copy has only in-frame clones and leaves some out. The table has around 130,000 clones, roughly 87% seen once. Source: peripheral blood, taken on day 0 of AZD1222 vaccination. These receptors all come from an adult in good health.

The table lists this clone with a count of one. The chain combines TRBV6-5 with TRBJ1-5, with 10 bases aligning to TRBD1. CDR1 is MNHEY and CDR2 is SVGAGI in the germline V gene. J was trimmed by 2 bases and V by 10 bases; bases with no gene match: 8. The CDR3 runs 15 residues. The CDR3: CATSTGTGGNQPQHF. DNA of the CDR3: TGTGCCACCTCAACCGGGACAGGGGGCAATCAGCCCCAGCATTTT.

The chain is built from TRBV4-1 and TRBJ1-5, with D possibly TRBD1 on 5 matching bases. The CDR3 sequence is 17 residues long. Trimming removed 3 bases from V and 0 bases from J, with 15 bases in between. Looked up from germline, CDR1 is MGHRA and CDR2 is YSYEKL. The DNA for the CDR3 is TGCGCCAGCAGCCAGGGACTAACTGTTAATAGCAATCAGCCCCAGCATTTT. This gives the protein CASSQGLTVNSNQPQHF.

Written as DNA, the CDR3 is TGTGCCAGCAGCAACAATGAGCAGTTCTTC. Translation: CASSNNEQFF. The rearrangement uses TRBV7-9 and TRBJ2-1, with D hard to call. CDR1 and CDR2 (germline): SEHNR, FQNEAQ (reference sequence). Trimming stripped 5 bases from V and 5 bases from J, with 1 base between. The CDR3 runs 10 residues.

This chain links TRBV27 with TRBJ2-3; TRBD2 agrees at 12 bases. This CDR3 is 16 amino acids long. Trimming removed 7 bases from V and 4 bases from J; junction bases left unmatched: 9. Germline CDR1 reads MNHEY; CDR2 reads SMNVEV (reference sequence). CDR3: CASTPSLAGGPDTQYF. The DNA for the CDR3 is TGTGCCAGCACCCCTTCCCTAGCGGGGGGGCCAGATACGCAGTATTTT.

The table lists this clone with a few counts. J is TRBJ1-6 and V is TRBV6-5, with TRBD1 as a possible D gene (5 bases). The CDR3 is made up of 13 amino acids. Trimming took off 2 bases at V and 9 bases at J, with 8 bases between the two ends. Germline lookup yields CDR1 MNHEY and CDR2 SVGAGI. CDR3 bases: TGTGCCAGCAGTTACCCTGGGGGTTCACCCCTCCACTTT. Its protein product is CASSYPGGSPLHF.

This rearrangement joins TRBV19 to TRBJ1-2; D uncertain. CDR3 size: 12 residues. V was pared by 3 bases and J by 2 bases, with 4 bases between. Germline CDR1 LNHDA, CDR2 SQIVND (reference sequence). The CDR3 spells CASSIPNYGYTF. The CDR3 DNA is TGTGCCAGTAGTATCCCCAACTATGGCTACACCTTC.

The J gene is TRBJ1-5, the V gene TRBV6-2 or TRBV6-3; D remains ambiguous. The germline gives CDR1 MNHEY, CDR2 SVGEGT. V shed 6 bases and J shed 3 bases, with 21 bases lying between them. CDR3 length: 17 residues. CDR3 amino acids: CASSPQKGRLANQPQHF. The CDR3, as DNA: TGTGCCAGCAGCCCCCAGAAAGGACGACTAGCCAATCAGCCCCAGCATTTT.

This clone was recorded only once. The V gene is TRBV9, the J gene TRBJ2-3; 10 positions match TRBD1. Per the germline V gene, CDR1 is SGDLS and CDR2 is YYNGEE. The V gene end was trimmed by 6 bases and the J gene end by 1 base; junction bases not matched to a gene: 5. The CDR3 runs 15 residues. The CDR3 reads CASMVGTGGTDTQYF. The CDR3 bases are TGTGCCAGCATGGTTGGGACAGGGGGCACAGATACGCAGTATTTT.

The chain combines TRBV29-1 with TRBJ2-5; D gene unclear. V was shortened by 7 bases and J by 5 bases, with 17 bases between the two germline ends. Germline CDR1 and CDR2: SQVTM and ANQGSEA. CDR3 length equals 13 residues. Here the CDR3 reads CSAARSGRETQYF. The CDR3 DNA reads TGCAGCGCCGCCCGGTCAGGACGGGAGACCCAGTACTTC.

The CDR3 DNA follows: TGTGCCAGTAGTACCGGACAGGGGGCGGCTGAAGCTTTCTTT. Its protein product is CASSTGQGAAEAFF. The rearrangement uses TRBV19 and TRBJ1-1, with 11 bases that match TRBD1. The V gene's germline CDR1 is LNHDA and CDR2 SQIVND (reference sequence). The V gene end was trimmed by 4 bases and the J gene end by 6 bases; junction bases not matched to a gene: 4. This CDR3 has 14 amino acids.

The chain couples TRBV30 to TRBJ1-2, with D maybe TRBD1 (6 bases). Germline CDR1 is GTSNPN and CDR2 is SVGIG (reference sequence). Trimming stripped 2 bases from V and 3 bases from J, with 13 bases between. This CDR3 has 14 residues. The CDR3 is CAWSPPGADYGYTF. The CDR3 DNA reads TGTGCCTGGAGTCCTCCAGGGGCGGACTATGGCTACACCTTC.

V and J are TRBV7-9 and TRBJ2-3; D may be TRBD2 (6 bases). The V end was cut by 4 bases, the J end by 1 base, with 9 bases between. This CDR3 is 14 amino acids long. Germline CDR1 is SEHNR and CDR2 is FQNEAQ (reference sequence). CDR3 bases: TGTGCCAGCAGCTCCTCGGGGGGCACAGATACGCAGTATTTT. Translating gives CASSSSGGTDTQYF.

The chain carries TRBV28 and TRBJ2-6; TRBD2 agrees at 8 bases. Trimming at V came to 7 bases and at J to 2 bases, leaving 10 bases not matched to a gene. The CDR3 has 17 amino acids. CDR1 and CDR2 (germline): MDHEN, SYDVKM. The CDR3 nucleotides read TGTGCCAGCAAGTATGGCGGGGGGCTCACTGGGGCCAACGTCCTGACTTTC. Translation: CASKYGGGLTGANVLTF. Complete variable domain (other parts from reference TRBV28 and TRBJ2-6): DVKVTQSSRYLVKRTGEKVFLECVQDMDHENMFWYRQDPGLGLRLIYFSYDVKMKEKGDIPEGYSVSREKKERFSLILESASTNQTSMYLCASKYGGGLTGANVLTFGAGSRLTVL.

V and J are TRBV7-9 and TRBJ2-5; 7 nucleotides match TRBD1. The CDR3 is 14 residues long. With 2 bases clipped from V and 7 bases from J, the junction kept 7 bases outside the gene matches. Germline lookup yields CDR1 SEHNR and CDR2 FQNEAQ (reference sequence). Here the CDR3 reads CASSLLGGWGTQYF. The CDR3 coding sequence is TGTGCCAGCAGCTTACTAGGGGGCTGGGGGACCCAGTACTTC.

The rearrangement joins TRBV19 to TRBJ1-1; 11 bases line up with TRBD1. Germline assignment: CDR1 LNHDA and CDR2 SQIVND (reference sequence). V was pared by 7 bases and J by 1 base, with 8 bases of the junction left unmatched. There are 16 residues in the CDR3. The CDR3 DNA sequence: TGTGCCAGTACCATATACGGGACAGGGGGGAACACTGAAGCTTTCTTT. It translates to CASTIYGTGGNTEAFF.

The CDR3 loop is CASTQGEQFF. CDR3 sequence (DNA): TGTGCCAGCACCCAGGGTGAGCAGTTCTTC. V gene TRBV2 combines with J gene TRBJ2-1; weak D call: TRBD1 (5 bases). V lost 7 bases, J lost 9 bases, and 7 bases lay in between. This CDR3 spans 10 amino acids. Germline V gene data show CDR1 as SNHLY and CDR2 as FYNNEI. The complete variable domain, with remaining parts taken from reference TRBV2 and TRBJ2-1, reads EPEVTQTPSHQVTQMGQEVILRCVPISNHLYFYWYRQILGQKVEFLVSFYNNEISEKSEIFDDQFSVERPDGSNFTLKIRSTKLEDSAMYFCASTQGEQFFGPGTRLTVL.

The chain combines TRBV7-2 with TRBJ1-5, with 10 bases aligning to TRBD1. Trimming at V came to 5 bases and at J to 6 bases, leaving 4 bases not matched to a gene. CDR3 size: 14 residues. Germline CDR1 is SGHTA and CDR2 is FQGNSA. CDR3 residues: CASSRDRGFQPQHF. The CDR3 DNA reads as TGTGCCAGCAGCCGGGACAGGGGTTTTCAGCCCCAGCATTTT. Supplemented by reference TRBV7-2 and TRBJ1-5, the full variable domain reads GAGVSQSPSNKVTEKGKDVELRCDPISGHTALYWYRQSLGQGLEFLIYFQGNSAPDKSGLPSDRFSAERTGGSVSTLTIQRTQQEDSAVYLCASSRDRGFQPQHFGDGTRLSIL.

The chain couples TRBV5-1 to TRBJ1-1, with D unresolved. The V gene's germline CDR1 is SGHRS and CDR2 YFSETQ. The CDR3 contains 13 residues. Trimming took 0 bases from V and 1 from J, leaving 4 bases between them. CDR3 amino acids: CASSLAGNTEAFF. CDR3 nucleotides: TGCGCCAGCAGCTTGGCCGGGAACACTGAAGCTTTCTTT.

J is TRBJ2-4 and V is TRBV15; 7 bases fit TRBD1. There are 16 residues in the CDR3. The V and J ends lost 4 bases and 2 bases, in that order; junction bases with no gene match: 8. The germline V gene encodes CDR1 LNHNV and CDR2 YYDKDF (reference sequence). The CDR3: CATSTPTGITKNIQYF. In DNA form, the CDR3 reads TGTGCCACCAGCACCCCGACAGGGATTACCAAAAACATTCAGTACTTC.

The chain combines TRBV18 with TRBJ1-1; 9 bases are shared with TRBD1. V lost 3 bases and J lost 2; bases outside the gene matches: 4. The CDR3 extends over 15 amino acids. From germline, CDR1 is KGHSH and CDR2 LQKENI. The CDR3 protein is CASSPRTGDNTEAFF. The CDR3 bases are TGTGCCAGCTCACCTAGGACAGGGGACAACACTGAAGCTTTCTTT.

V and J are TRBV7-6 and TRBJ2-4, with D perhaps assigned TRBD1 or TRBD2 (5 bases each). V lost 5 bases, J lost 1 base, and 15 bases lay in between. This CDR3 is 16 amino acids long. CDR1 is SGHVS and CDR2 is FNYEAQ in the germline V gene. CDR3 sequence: CASSPRPGTAKNIQYF. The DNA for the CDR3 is TGTGCCAGCAGCCCCCGGCCAGGGACGGCCAAAAACATTCAGTACTTC.

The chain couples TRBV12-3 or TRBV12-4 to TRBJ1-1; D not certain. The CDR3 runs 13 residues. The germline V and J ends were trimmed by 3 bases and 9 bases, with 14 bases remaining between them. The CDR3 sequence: CASSLGSPIQAFF. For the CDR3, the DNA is TGTGCCAGCAGTTTGGGCAGCCCGATTCAAGCTTTCTTT.

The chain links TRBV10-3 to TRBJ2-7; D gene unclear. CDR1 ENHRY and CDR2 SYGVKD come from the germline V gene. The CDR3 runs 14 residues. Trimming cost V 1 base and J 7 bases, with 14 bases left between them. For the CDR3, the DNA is TGTGCCATCAGTGAGTTTGGGCCCCAAACGGAGCAGTACTTC. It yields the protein CAISEFGPQTEQYF.

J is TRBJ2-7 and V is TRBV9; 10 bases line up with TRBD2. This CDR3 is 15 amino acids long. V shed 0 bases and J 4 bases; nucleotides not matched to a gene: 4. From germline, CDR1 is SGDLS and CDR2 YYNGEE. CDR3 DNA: TGTGCCAGCAGCGTAGAGACTAGCGGGCGATACGAGCAGTACTTC. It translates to CASSVETSGRYEQYF. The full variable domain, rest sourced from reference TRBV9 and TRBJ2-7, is DSGVTQTPKHLITATGQRVTLRCSPRSGDLSVYWYQQSLDQGLQFLIQYYNGEERAKGNILERFSAQQFPDLHSELNLSSLELGDSALYFCASSVETSGRYEQYFGPGTRLTVT.

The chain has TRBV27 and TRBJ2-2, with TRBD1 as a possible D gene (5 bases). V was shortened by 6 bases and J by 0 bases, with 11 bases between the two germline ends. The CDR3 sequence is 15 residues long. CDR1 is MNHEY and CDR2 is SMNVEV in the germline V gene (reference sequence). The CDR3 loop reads CASSQGTTNTGELFF. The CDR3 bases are TGTGCCAGCAGCCAGGGAACGACGAACACCGGGGAGCTGTTTTTT.

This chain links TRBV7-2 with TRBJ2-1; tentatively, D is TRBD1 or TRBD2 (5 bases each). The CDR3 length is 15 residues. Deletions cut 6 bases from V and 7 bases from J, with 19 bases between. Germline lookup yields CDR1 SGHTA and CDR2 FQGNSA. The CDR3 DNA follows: TGTGCCAGCAGTTCGGGACGCACGCTTCGTAATGAGCAGTTCTTC. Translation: CASSSGRTLRNEQFF.